Here is one TCR beta chain with its context. This entry comes from a study of blood T cell repertoires in COVID-19. Overall study context: Both acute and convalescent COVID-19 samples were obtained from the United States, Italy and Spain.

TCRdb's copy holds only in-frame clones and misses some; the assay was immunoSEQ multiplex PCR. The repertoire holds almost 350,000 clones, roughly nine tenths seen once, with 3.5% to 4% in the top ten. With 7 bases clipped from V and 6 bases from J, the junction kept 16 bases outside the gene matches. The CDR3 sequence is 15 residues long. Germline V gene sequence: CDR1 GTSNPN, CDR2 SVGIG (reference sequence). Seattle patients were enrolled during active infection and followed longitudinally. The rearrangement joins TRBV30 to TRBJ2-7; the match to TRBD1 covers 9 bases. The source material was peripheral blood. The clonotype was recovered from a woman in her fifties or sixties with COVID-19, enrolled during active disease. The CDR3 coding sequence is TGTGCCTTACCCGGGACAGGGCCGGGTGCGGGCGAGCAGTACTTC. Amino acid sequence: CALPGTGPGAGEQYF.